The rows below give T cell receptor beta chains drawn from one sample of a study of T cell changes during pregnancy in multiple sclerosis. TCRdb keeps only in-frame clones here, not all; method: immunoSEQ multiplex PCR. This table has tens of thousands of clones, 80% to 95% appearing once. The sample here was peripheral blood, taken in the second trimester of pregnancy. The origin of the receptors is a female donor with multiple sclerosis, enrolled in a pregnancy study. Both conserved end residues are part of each CDR3. D genes are given only for firm matches. For some rows the clone size is stated as once, few or many, or as a class when expanded; others skip it.

d_call: .; v_call: TRBV10-1; j_call: TRBJ2-7; clone_size: .; cdr3_nt: TGCGCCAGCTCCTCGGACGGGAGCTACGAGCAGTACTTC; cdr3_aa: CASSSDGSYEQYF
d_call: TRBD1; v_call: TRBV28; j_call: TRBJ2-2; clone_size: .; cdr3_nt: TGTGCCAGCAAATCAGGGGGAGTCGGGGAGCTGTTTTTT; cdr3_aa: CASKSGGVGELFF
d_call: .; v_call: TRBV9; j_call: TRBJ1-5; clone_size: once; cdr3_nt: TGTGCCAGCAGCGTAGCGGGAGGGGGTCAGCCCCAGCATTTT; cdr3_aa: CASSVAGGGQPQHF
d_call: .; v_call: TRBV7-9; j_call: TRBJ2-7; clone_size: .; cdr3_nt: TGTGCCAGCAGCTTAGATCCAGGGGACTACGAGCAGTACTTC; cdr3_aa: CASSLDPGDYEQYF
d_call: .; v_call: TRBV11-3; j_call: TRBJ1-6; clone_size: .; cdr3_nt: TGTGCCAGCAGCTTGAGCTCCTATAATTCACCCCTCCACTTT; cdr3_aa: CASSLSSYNSPLHF
d_call: .; v_call: TRBV6-4; j_call: TRBJ1-1; clone_size: .; cdr3_nt: TGTGCCAGCAGTGAGGGCTGGGCAGGGCCGAACACTGAAGCTTTCTTT; cdr3_aa: CASSEGWAGPNTEAFF
d_call: TRBD1; v_call: TRBV4-3; j_call: TRBJ1-2; clone_size: .; cdr3_nt: TGCGCCAGCAGCCCTCCGGGACAGCCGCCGTATGGCTACACCTTC; cdr3_aa: CASSPPGQPPYGYTF
d_call: .; v_call: TRBV7-9; j_call: TRBJ2-3; clone_size: .; cdr3_nt: TGTGCCAGCAGCATAAAGAGAGCAGGGGCTTCGAGAGATACGCAGTATTTT; cdr3_aa: CASSIKRAGASRDTQYF
d_call: .; v_call: TRBV5-4; j_call: TRBJ1-1; clone_size: .; cdr3_nt: TGTGCCAGCAGCTTTGGGCAGCACGGGAACACTGAAGCTTTCTTT; cdr3_aa: CASSFGQHGNTEAFF
d_call: .; v_call: TRBV27; j_call: TRBJ2-1; clone_size: .; cdr3_nt: TGTGCCAGCCGAACTAGATTTAGCTCCTACAATGAGCAGTTCTTC; cdr3_aa: CASRTRFSSYNEQFF
d_call: .; v_call: TRBV7-9; j_call: TRBJ2-2; clone_size: .; cdr3_nt: TGTGCCAGCAGCTCTAGAGTGGTATTAGGCGGGGAGCTGTTTTTT; cdr3_aa: CASSSRVVLGGELFF
d_call: .; v_call: TRBV29-1; j_call: TRBJ2-7; clone_size: .; cdr3_nt: TGCAGCGTTGAAGAGACCAGGGCGTCGTACGAGCAGTACTTC; cdr3_aa: CSVEETRASYEQYF
d_call: .; v_call: TRBV4-1; j_call: TRBJ2-7; clone_size: .; cdr3_nt: TGCGCCAGCAGCCAATGGAGACAGGATACCTACGAGCAGTACTTC; cdr3_aa: CASSQWRQDTYEQYF
d_call: .; v_call: TRBV6-1; j_call: TRBJ2-3; clone_size: .; cdr3_nt: TGTGCCAGCAGGAAGGAGCGGGGCACAGATACGCAGTATTTT; cdr3_aa: CASRKERGTDTQYF
d_call: TRBD2; v_call: TRBV10-3; j_call: TRBJ2-5; clone_size: .; cdr3_nt: TGTGCCATCAGTGAGTCGGCGGGAGGGCGAGAGACCCAGTACTTC; cdr3_aa: CAISESAGGRETQYF
d_call: .; v_call: TRBV9; j_call: TRBJ2-2; clone_size: .; cdr3_nt: TGTGCCAGCAGCGTCACAGGGAACACCGGGGAGCTGTTTTTT; cdr3_aa: CASSVTGNTGELFF
d_call: .; v_call: TRBV5-6; j_call: TRBJ1-3; clone_size: .; cdr3_nt: TGTGCCAGCAGCTTGGGGGTGGGGCCCCCTGGAAACACCATATATTTT; cdr3_aa: CASSLGVGPPGNTIYF
d_call: .; v_call: TRBV11-2; j_call: TRBJ1-6; clone_size: .; cdr3_nt: TGTGCCAGCAGCTCCTCCCCTATGGGGCGTAATTCACCCCTCCACTTT; cdr3_aa: CASSSSPMGRNSPLHF
d_call: TRBD2; v_call: TRBV4-1; j_call: TRBJ2-7; clone_size: .; cdr3_nt: TGCGCCAGCAGCCATTCAAGCCTAGCGGGAGGACGGGAGCAGTACTTC; cdr3_aa: CASSHSSLAGGREQYF
d_call: .; v_call: TRBV7-9; j_call: TRBJ2-5; clone_size: .; cdr3_nt: TGTGCCAGCAGATCGGACCAAGAGACCCAGTACTTC; cdr3_aa: CASRSDQETQYF
d_call: TRBD1; v_call: TRBV6-5; j_call: TRBJ1-2; clone_size: once; cdr3_nt: TGTGCCAGCAGCCCTGACAGGGACGGGTATGGCTACACCTTC; cdr3_aa: CASSPDRDGYGYTF
d_call: TRBD1; v_call: TRBV6-6; j_call: TRBJ1-2; clone_size: once; cdr3_nt: TGTGCCAGCAGTGGCGGGACAGACTATGGCTACACCTTC; cdr3_aa: CASSGGTDYGYTF
d_call: .; v_call: TRBV6-4; j_call: TRBJ2-3; clone_size: few; cdr3_nt: TGTGCCAGCAGTGACGAGGCGGGAAGCACAGATACGCAGTATTTT; cdr3_aa: CASSDEAGSTDTQYF
d_call: .; v_call: TRBV19; j_call: TRBJ1-1; clone_size: .; cdr3_nt: TGTGCCAGTAGTCGAGGAGGGGTGAGGACTGAAGCTTTCTTT; cdr3_aa: CASSRGGVRTEAFF
d_call: TRBD1; v_call: TRBV15; j_call: TRBJ2-7; clone_size: once; cdr3_nt: TGTGCCACCAGAAGCCACTCCGGGACAGGGGAGCAGTACTTC; cdr3_aa: CATRSHSGTGEQYF
d_call: TRBD2; v_call: TRBV14; j_call: TRBJ2-1; clone_size: .; cdr3_nt: TGTGCCAGCAGCCAAGCTAGCGGGAGACCCAACTACAATGAGCAGTTCTTC; cdr3_aa: CASSQASGRPNYNEQFF
d_call: .; v_call: TRBV7-9; j_call: TRBJ1-4; clone_size: .; cdr3_nt: TGTGCCAGCAGCTTAGCAGGGAGAGAGGAAAAACTGTTTTTT; cdr3_aa: CASSLAGREEKLFF
d_call: TRBD2; v_call: TRBV7-9; j_call: TRBJ2-3; clone_size: .; cdr3_nt: TGTGCCAGCAGCTTCCCCCCCGCTAGCGGGAGTTTGGGCACAGATACGCAGTATTTT; cdr3_aa: CASSFPPASGSLGTDTQYF
d_call: .; v_call: TRBV14; j_call: TRBJ2-3; clone_size: .; cdr3_nt: TGTGCCAGCAGCCAGACGGGACTTTCCCTTCCTACGCAGTATTTT; cdr3_aa: CASSQTGLSLPTQYF
d_call: TRBD2; v_call: TRBV25-1; j_call: TRBJ2-3; clone_size: .; cdr3_nt: TGTGCCAGCAGTAGCGGGGGAAAAACAGATACGCAGTATTTT; cdr3_aa: CASSSGGKTDTQYF
d_call: TRBD1; v_call: TRBV11-2; j_call: TRBJ1-6; clone_size: once; cdr3_nt: TGTGCCAGCAGCTTGCAACAGGGGCAGTCACCCCTCCACTTT; cdr3_aa: CASSLQQGQSPLHF
d_call: TRBD2; v_call: TRBV7-8; j_call: TRBJ2-3; clone_size: .; cdr3_nt: TGTGCCAGCAGCTTAGTAGTTATGACTAGCGGGGGGACAGATACGCAGTATTTT; cdr3_aa: CASSLVVMTSGGTDTQYF
d_call: .; v_call: TRBV18; j_call: TRBJ1-3; clone_size: once; cdr3_nt: TGTGCCAGCTCACAAACAGGGCCTGGAAACACCATATATTTT; cdr3_aa: CASSQTGPGNTIYF
d_call: .; v_call: TRBV25-1; j_call: TRBJ2-1; clone_size: .; cdr3_nt: TGTGCCAGCAGTAACACAGGAACCTACAATGAGCAGTTCTTC; cdr3_aa: CASSNTGTYNEQFF
d_call: TRBD1; v_call: TRBV30; j_call: TRBJ1-1; clone_size: .; cdr3_nt: TGTGCCTGGAGCCGACAGGGGGCGCCGAACACTGAAGCTTTCTTT; cdr3_aa: CAWSRQGAPNTEAFF
d_call: .; v_call: TRBV7-2; j_call: TRBJ2-7; clone_size: .; cdr3_nt: TGTGCCAGCAGCCCTAGCTCCTACGAGCAGTACTTC; cdr3_aa: CASSPSSYEQYF
d_call: .; v_call: TRBV15; j_call: TRBJ1-6; clone_size: .; cdr3_nt: TGTGCCACCAGCAGAGATGGACTGCATAATTCACCCCTCCACTTT; cdr3_aa: CATSRDGLHNSPLHF
d_call: .; v_call: TRBV18; j_call: TRBJ1-2; clone_size: .; cdr3_nt: TGTGCCAGCTCACCGCTCGACAGGCCCGCGAGGTATGGCTACACCTTC; cdr3_aa: CASSPLDRPARYGYTF
d_call: .; v_call: TRBV27; j_call: TRBJ2-7; clone_size: .; cdr3_nt: TGTGCCAGCAGTTCACCCAAGACACGCTACCCGAGCAAGCAGTACTTC; cdr3_aa: CASSSPKTRYPSKQYF
d_call: TRBD1; v_call: TRBV6-6; j_call: TRBJ2-7; clone_size: once; cdr3_nt: TGTGCCAGCAGGCCGGGACAGGGAAACTACGAGCAGTACTTC; cdr3_aa: CASRPGQGNYEQYF
d_call: .; v_call: TRBV7-6; j_call: TRBJ1-1; clone_size: .; cdr3_nt: TGTGCCAGCACCCCACTCGGGAAAACTGAAGCTTTCTTT; cdr3_aa: CASTPLGKTEAFF
d_call: TRBD2; v_call: TRBV19; j_call: TRBJ2-5; clone_size: .; cdr3_nt: TGTGCCAGTAGGGCCGGACTAGCGGCGGAGACCCAGTACTTC; cdr3_aa: CASRAGLAAETQYF
d_call: TRBD1; v_call: TRBV19; j_call: TRBJ2-2; clone_size: once; cdr3_nt: TGTGCCAGTAGTATAGAGGGGGACAGGGGGCCCGGGGAGCTGTTTTTT; cdr3_aa: CASSIEGDRGPGELFF
d_call: .; v_call: TRBV7-3; j_call: TRBJ2-7; clone_size: .; cdr3_nt: TGTGCCAGCAGCTTAGACCTAGCGAGGAGCTCCTACGAGCAGTACTTC; cdr3_aa: CASSLDLARSSYEQYF
d_call: TRBD2; v_call: TRBV10-2; j_call: TRBJ2-2; clone_size: .; cdr3_nt: TGCGCCAGCAGAGAGACTAGCGGGTCTCCCGGGGAGCTGTTTTTT; cdr3_aa: CASRETSGSPGELFF
d_call: .; v_call: TRBV5-1; j_call: TRBJ2-7; clone_size: .; cdr3_nt: TGCGCCAGCAGCTTGGTACAGGGCGGCCACGAGCAGTACTTC; cdr3_aa: CASSLVQGGHEQYF
d_call: TRBD1; v_call: TRBV23-1; j_call: TRBJ1-5; clone_size: .; cdr3_nt: TGCGCCAGCAGTCATTTGGACAGGGACCCTTTGAGCAATCAGCCCCAGCATTTT; cdr3_aa: CASSHLDRDPLSNQPQHF
d_call: TRBD2; v_call: TRBV27; j_call: TRBJ2-5; clone_size: .; cdr3_nt: TGTGCCAGCAGTCTGCTAGCGGGAGGGCTCCAAGAGACCCAGTACTTC; cdr3_aa: CASSLLAGGLQETQYF
d_call: .; v_call: TRBV9; j_call: TRBJ2-3; clone_size: .; cdr3_nt: TGTGCCAGCAGCGACTCTTGGGGGGGGGCCGGGACAGATACGCAGTATTTT; cdr3_aa: CASSDSWGGAGTDTQYF